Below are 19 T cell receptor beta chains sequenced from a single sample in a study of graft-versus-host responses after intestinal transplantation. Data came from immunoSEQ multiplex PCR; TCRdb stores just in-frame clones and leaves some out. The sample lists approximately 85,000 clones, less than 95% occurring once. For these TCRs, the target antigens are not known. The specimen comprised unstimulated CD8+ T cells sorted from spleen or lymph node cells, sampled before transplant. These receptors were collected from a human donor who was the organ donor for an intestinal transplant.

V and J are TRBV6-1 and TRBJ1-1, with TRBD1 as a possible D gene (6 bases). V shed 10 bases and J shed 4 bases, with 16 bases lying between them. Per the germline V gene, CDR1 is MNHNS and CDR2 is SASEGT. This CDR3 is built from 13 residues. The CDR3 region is CAIRNRDTTEAFF. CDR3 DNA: TGTGCCATCAGGAACAGGGACACCACTGAAGCTTTCTTT.

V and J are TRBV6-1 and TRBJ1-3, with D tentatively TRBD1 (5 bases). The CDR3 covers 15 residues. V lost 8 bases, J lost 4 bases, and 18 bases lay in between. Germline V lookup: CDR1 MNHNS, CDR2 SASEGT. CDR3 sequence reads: CASDGTGKFGNTIYF. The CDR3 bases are TGTGCCAGCGATGGGACGGGGAAATTCGGAAACACCATATATTTT.

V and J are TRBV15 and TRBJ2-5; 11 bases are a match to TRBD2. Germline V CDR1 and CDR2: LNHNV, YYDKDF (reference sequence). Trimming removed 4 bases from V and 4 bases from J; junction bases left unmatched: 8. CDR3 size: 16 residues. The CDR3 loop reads CATSTNSGGAGETQYF. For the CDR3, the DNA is TGTGCCACCAGCACGAATAGCGGGGGGGCGGGAGAGACCCAGTACTTC.

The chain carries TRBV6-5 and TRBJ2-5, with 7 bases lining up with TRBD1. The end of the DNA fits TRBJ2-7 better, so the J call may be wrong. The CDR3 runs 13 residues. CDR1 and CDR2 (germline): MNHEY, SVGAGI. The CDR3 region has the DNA TGTGCCAGCACAAGACAGGGTACCTACGAGCAGTACTTC. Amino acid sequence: CASTRQGTYEQYF.

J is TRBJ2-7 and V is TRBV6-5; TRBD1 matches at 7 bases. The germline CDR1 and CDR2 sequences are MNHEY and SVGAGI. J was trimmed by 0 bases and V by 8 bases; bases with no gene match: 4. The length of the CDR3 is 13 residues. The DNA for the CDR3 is TGTGCCAGCCCGGGACAGACCTCCTACGAGCAGTACTTC. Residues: CASPGQTSYEQYF.

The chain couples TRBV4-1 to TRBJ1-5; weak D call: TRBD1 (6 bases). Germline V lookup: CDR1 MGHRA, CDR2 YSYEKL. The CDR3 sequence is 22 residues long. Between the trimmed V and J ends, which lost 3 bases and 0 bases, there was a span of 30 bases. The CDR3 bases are TGCGCCAGCAGCCACACGCTATGGACGTTGAAGGGGGATGGTGATAGCAATCAGCCCCAGCATTTT. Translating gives CASSHTLWTLKGDGDSNQPQHF.

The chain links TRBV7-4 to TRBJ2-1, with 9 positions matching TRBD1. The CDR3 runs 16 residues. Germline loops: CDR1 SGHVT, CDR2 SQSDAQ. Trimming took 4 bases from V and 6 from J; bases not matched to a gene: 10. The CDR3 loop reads CASSSSGTGICNEQFF. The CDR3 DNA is TGTGCCAGCAGCTCTTCCGGGACAGGGATATGCAATGAGCAGTTCTTC. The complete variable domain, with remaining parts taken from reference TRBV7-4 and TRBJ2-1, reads GAGVSQSPRYKVAKRGRDVALRCDSISGHVTLYWYRQTLGQGSEVLTYSQSDAQRDKSGRPSGRFSAERPERSVSTLKIQRTEQGDSAVYLCASSSSGTGICNEQFFGPGTRLTVL.

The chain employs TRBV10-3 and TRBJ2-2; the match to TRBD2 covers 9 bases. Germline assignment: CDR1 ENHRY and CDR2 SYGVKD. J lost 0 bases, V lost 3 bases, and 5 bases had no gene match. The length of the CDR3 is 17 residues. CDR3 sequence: CAISDCCGGANTGELFF. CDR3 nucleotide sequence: TGTGCCATCAGTGATTGCTGCGGGGGGGCGAACACCGGGGAGCTGTTTTTT.

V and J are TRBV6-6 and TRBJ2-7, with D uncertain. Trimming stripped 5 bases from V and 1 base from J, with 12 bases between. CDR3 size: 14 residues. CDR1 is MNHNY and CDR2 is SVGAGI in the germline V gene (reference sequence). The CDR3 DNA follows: TGTGCCAGCAGTCCGTGGACGGTTTCCTACGAGCAGTACTTC. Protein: CASSPWTVSYEQYF.

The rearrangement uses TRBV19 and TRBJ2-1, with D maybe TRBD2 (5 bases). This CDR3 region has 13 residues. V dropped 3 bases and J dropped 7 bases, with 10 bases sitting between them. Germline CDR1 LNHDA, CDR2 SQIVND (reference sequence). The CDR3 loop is CASSMGVWNEQFF. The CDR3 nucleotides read TGTGCCAGTAGTATGGGAGTTTGGAATGAGCAGTTCTTC.

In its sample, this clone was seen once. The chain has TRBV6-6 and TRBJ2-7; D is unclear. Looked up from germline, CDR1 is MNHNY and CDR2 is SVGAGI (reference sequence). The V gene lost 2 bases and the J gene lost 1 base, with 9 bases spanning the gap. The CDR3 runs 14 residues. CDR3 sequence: CASSYEGSSYEQYF. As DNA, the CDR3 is TGTGCCAGCAGTTACGAAGGGTCTTCCTACGAGCAGTACTTC.

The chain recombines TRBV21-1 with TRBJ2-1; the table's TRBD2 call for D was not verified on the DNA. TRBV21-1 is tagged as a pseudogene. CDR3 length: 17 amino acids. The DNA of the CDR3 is TGTGCCAGCAGCCTTTGGGCTGGGACTAACTCCTACAATGAGCAGTTCTTC. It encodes CASSLWAGTNSYNEQFF.

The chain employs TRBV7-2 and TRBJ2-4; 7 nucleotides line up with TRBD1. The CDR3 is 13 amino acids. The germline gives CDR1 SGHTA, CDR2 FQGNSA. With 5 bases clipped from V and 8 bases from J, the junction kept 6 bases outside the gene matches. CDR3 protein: CASSPQGWHIQYF. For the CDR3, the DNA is TGTGCCAGCAGCCCACAGGGGTGGCACATTCAGTACTTC.

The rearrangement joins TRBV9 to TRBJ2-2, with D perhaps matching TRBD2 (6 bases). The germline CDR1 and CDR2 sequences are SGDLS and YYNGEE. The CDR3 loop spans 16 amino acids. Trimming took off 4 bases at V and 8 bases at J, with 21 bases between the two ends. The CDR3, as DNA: TGTGCCAGCAGCACCAGCGGGTACCCCCTCGTGGGGGAGCTGTTTTTT. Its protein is CASSTSGYPLVGELFF.

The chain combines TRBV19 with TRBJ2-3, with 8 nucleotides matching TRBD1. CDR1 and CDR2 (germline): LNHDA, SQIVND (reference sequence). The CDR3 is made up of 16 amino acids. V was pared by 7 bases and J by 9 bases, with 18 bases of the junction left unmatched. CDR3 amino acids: CASTSIGQGPSGTQYF. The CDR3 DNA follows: TGTGCCAGTACCTCAATTGGACAGGGCCCGTCGGGGACGCAGTATTTT.

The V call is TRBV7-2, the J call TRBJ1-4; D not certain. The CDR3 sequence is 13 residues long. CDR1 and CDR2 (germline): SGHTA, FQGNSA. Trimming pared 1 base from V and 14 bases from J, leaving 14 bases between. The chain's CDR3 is CASSLGAYTGLFF. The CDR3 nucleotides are TGTGCCAGCAGCTTAGGGGCGTATACGGGGCTGTTTTTT. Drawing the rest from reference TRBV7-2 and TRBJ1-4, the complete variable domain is GAGVSQSPSNKVTEKGKDVELRCDPISGHTALYWYRQSLGQGLEFLIYFQGNSAPDKSGLPSDRFSAERTGGSVSTLTIQRTQQEDSAVYLCASSLGAYTGLFFGSGTQLSVL.

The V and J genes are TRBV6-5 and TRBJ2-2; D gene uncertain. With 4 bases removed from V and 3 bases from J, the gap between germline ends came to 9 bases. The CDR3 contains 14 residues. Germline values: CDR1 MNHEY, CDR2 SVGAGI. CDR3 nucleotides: TGTGCCAGCAGTTTCCAACCCTACACCGGGGAGCTGTTTTTT. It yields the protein CASSFQPYTGELFF.

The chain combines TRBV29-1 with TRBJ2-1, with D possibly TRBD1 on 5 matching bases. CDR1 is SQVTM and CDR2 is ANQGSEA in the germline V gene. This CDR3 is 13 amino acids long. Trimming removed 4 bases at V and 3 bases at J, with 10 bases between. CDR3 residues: CSVAQGIYNEQFF. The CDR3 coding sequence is TGCAGCGTTGCCCAGGGAATCTACAATGAGCAGTTCTTC.

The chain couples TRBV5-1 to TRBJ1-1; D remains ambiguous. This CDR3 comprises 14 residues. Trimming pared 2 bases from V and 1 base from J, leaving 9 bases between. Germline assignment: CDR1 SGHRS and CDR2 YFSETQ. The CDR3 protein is CASSFRASNTEAFF. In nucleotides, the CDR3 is TGCGCCAGCAGCTTTCGGGCATCGAACACTGAAGCTTTCTTT.